The clone carrying this T cell receptor beta chain has just one count. Its antigen is not identified. This sample was taken from a study of OX40 agonist ivuxolimab in advanced cancers. Overall study context: The treatment was a fully human IgG2 OX40 agonist, ivuxolimab.

Study-level points and caveats: Fewer expanded clones were found on average in CD4+ than in CD8+ T cells. The antigens recognized by the expanded peripheral T cells, that is their antigen specificity, were not determined.

Germline V gene data show CDR1 as SGHVS and CDR2 as FNYEAQ. There are 17 residues in the CDR3. Deletions cut 0 bases from V and 0 bases from J, with 14 bases between. Blood draws occurred at baseline, cycle 4 day 1, and cycle 7 day 1. Sequencing was performed with immunoSEQ multiplex PCR; in TCRdb, only in-frame clones are kept and a portion is missing. This table has some 50,000 clones, more than 80% appearing once. The sample in question was CD4+ or CD8+ T cells sorted from blood, obtained in a trial of the OX40 agonist ivuxolimab. The clonotype comes from an adult with an advanced solid tumor such as melanoma, head and neck, liver or kidney cancer. This chain links TRBV7-6 with TRBJ1-1, with a possible D match to TRBD1 (5 bases). CDR3 sequence reads: CASSLAPWRGLNTEAFF. The CDR3 DNA reads as TGTGCCAGCAGCTTAGCGCCATGGAGGGGACTGAACACTGAAGCTTTCTTT.